The sequence of this T cell receptor beta chain was determined in a study of spatial heterogeneity in lung cancer. Time point of the sample: sample taken at primary tumor resection. This clonotype was seen ten or more times. TCRdb re-called the 5' RACE reads with MiXCR, one entry per CDR3 protein. The repertoire holds some 78,000 distinct CDR3 sequences, with 7% to 9% as singletons. Germline V gene lookup returns CDR1 SSHAT and CDR2 FNYEAQ (reference sequence). The CDR3 sequence is 15 residues long. Here the sequenced sample was PBMCs, taken at surgery. The chain couples TRBV7-7 to TRBJ2-2; unclear D gene. The sequence was collected from a male donor with early-stage non-small cell lung cancer. The chain's CDR3 is CATTSGLANTGELFF. DNA for the CDR3: TGTGCTACCACCTCCGGGCTAGCGAACACCGGGGAGCTGTTTTTT.